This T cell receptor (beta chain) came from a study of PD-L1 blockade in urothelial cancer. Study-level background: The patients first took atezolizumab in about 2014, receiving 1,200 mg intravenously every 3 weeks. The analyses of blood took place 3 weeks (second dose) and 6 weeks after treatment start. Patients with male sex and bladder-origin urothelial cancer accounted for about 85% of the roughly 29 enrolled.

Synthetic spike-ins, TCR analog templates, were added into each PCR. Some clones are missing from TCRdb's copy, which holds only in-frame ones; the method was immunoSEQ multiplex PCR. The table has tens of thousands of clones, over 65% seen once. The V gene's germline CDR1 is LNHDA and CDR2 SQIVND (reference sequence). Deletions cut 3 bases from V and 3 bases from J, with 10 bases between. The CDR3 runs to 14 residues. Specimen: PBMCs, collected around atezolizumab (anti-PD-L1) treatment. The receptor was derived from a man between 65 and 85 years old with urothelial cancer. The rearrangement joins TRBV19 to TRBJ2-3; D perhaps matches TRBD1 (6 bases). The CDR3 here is CASSIPGQTDTQYF. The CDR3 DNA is TGTGCCAGTAGTATCCCCGGACAGACAGATACGCAGTATTTT.